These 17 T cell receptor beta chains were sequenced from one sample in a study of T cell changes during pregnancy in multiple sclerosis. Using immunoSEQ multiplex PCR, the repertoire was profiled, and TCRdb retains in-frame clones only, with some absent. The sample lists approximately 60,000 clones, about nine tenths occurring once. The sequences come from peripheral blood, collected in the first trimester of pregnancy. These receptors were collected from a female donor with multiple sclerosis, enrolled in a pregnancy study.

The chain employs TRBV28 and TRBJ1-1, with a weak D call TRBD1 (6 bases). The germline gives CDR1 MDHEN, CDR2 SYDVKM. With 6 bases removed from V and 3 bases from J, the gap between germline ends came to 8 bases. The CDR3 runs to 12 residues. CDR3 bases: TGTGCCAGCAGACGACAGGACACTGAAGCTTTCTTT. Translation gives CASRRQDTEAFF.

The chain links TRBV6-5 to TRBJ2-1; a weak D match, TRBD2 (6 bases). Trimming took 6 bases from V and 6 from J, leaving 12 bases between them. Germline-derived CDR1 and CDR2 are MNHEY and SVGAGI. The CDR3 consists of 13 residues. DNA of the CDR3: TGTGCCAGCAGACGGGACTCTCGCAATGAGCAGTTCTTC. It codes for CASRRDSRNEQFF.

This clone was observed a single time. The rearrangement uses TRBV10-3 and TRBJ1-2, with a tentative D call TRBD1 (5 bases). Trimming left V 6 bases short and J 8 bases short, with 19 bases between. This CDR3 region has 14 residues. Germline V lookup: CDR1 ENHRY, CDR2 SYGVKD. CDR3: CAISDAKGSEGYTF. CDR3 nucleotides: TGTGCCATCAGCGACGCGAAGGGGTCGGAGGGCTACACCTTC.

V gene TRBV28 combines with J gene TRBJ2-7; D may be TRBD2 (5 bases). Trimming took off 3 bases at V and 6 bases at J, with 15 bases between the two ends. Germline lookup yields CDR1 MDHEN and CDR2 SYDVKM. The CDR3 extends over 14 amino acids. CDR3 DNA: TGTGCCAGCAGTTTGAGGCGGGCCCCCTTCGAGCAGTACTTC. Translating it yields CASSLRRAPFEQYF.

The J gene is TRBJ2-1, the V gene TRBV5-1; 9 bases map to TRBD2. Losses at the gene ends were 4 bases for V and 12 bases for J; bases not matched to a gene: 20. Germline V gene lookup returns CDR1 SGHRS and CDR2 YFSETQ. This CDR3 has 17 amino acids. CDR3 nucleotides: TGCGCCAGCAGCCCCGGGTCAGTGGTAGCGGGAGAGGGAAGGCAGTTCTTC. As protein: CASSPGSVVAGEGRQFF.

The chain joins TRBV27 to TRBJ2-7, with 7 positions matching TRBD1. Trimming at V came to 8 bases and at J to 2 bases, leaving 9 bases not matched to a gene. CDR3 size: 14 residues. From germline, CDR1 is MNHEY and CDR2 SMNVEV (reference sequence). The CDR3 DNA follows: TGTGCCAGCCGAAATATAGGACAGGCCTACGAGCAGTACTTC. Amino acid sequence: CASRNIGQAYEQYF.

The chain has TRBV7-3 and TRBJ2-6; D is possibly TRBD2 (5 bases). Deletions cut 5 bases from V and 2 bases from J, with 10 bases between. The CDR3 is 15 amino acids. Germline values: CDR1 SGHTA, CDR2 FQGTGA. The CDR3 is CASSPGGAGANVLTF. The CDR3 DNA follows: TGTGCCAGCAGCCCCGGAGGCGCTGGGGCCAACGTCCTGACTTTC.

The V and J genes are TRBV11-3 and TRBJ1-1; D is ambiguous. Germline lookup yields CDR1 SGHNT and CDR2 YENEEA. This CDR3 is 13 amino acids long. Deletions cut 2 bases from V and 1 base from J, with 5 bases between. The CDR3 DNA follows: TGTGCCAGCAGCTTATACAGGAACACTGAAGCTTTCTTT. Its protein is CASSLYRNTEAFF.

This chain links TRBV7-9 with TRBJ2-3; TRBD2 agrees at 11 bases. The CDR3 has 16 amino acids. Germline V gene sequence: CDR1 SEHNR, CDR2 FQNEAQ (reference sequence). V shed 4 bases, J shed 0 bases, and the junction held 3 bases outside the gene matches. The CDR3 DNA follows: TGTGCCAGCAGCTCGACTAGCGGGACTAGCACAGATACGCAGTATTTT. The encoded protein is CASSSTSGTSTDTQYF.

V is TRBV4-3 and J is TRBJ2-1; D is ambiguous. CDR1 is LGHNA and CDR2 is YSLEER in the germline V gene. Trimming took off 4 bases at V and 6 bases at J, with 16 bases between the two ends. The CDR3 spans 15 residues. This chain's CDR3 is CASSPGDSLFNEQFF. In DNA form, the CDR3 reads TGCGCCAGCAGCCCCGGAGACTCCTTATTCAATGAGCAGTTCTTC.

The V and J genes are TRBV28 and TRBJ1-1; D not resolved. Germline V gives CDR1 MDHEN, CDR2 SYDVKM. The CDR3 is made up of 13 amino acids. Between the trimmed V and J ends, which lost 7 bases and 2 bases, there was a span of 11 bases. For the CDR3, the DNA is TGTGCCAGCACCTTCAGTCTTAACACTGAAGCTTTCTTT. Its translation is CASTFSLNTEAFF.

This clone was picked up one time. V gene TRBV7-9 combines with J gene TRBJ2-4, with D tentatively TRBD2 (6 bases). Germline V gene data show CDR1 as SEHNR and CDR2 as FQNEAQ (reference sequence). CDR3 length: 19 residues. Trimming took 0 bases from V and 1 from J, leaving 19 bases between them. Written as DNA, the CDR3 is TGTGCCAGCAGCTTAGCTACGGGGGAGTCTCGGGGGGCCAAAAACATTCAGTACTTC. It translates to CASSLATGESRGAKNIQYF.

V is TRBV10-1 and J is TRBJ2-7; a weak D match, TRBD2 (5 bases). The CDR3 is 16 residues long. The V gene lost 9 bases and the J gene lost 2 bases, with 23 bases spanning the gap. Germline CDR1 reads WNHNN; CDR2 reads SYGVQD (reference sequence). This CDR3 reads CARTLGPAEIPYEQYF. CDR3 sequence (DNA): TGCGCCAGAACCCTTGGGCCAGCGGAAATTCCCTACGAGCAGTACTTC.

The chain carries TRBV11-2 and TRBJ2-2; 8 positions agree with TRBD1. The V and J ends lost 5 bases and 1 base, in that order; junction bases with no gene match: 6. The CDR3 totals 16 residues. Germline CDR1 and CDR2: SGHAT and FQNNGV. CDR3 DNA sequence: TGTGCCAGCAGCGTACCCGGGACAGGGAACACCGGGGAGCTGTTTTTT. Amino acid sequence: CASSVPGTGNTGELFF.

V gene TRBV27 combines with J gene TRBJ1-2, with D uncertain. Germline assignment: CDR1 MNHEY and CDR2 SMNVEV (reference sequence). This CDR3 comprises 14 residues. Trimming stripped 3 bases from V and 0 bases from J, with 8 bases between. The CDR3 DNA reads TGTGCCAGCAGTTTCATCGGGGCTAACTATGGCTACACCTTC. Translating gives CASSFIGANYGYTF.

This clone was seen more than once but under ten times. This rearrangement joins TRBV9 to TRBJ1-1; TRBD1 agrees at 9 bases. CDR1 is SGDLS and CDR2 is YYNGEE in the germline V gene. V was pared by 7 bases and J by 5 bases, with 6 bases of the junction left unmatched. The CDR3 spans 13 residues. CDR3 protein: CASGRTGVTEAFF. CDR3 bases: TGTGCCAGCGGTCGGACAGGGGTTACTGAAGCTTTCTTT.

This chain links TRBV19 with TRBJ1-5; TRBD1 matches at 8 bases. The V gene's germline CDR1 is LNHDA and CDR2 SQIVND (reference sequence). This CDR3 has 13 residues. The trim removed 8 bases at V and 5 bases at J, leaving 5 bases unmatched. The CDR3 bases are TGTGCCAGTTCGGACAGGGCCCATCAGCCCCAGCATTTT. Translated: CASSDRAHQPQHF. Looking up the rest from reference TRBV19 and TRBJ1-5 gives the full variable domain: DGGITQSPKYLFRKEGQNVTLSCEQNLNHDAMYWYRQDPGQGLRLIYYSQIVNDFQKGDIAEGYSVSREKKESFPLTVTSAQKNPTAFYLCASSDRAHQPQHFGDGTRLSIL.